These 27 T cell receptor beta chains originate from one sample sequenced in a study of cytomegalovirus exposure and HLA in healthy donors. The PCR ran on 60 Vbeta and 13 Jbeta primers. TCRdb's table, derived via immunoSEQ multiplex PCR, lists solely in-frame clones and lacks some. The repertoire has under 90,000 clones, about 71% of them found once; the top ten carry roughly 9.8%. Input material: PBMCs. The receptors stem from a woman aged 45-65 years in good health and CMV-seropositive.

This chain connects TRBV4-3 to TRBJ1-5, with D perhaps matching TRBD1 (5 bases). Trimming shortened V by 0 bases and J by 2 bases, and 5 bases separated the two germline ends. Germline CDR1 LGHNA, CDR2 YSLEER. The CDR3 consists of 14 residues. The DNA for the CDR3 is TGCGCCAGCAGCCAAGACAGGGGCAATCAGCCCCAGCATTTT. Amino acids: CASSQDRGNQPQHF.

This sequence joins TRBV9 and TRBJ1-2; no reliable D call. Per the germline V gene, CDR1 is SGDLS and CDR2 is YYNGEE. Between the trimmed V and J ends, which lost 1 base and 4 bases, there was a span of 14 bases. The CDR3 loop spans 15 amino acids. The CDR3 protein is CASSVTVNGAYGYTF. The DNA of the CDR3 is TGTGCCAGCAGCGTAACAGTTAACGGCGCCTATGGCTACACCTTC.

This clone was detected a few times. V gene TRBV10-2 combines with J gene TRBJ2-1, with D uncertain. The V end lost 2 bases, the J end lost 0 bases, and 8 bases lay between the germline ends. The CDR3 length is 15 residues. The germline V gene has CDR1 WSHSY and CDR2 SAAADI. The CDR3 protein is CASSEILSSYNEQFF. CDR3 bases: TGCGCCAGCAGTGAGATACTGAGCTCCTACAATGAGCAGTTCTTC.

This clone was picked up a small number of times. This chain's CDR3 is CASSLYLAGGSTDTQYF. The CDR3 bases are TGTGCCAGCAGCTTGTATCTCGCGGGGGGTAGCACAGATACGCAGTATTTT. The chain carries TRBV5-6 and TRBJ2-3, with 8 bases fitting TRBD2. The V segment lost 1 base and the J segment 0 bases; nucleotides outside the gene matches: 7. Germline lookup yields CDR1 SGHDT and CDR2 YYEEEE. The CDR3 length is 17 residues.

V usage is TRBV4-3 and J usage is TRBJ1-2; the D gene is possibly TRBD1 (6 bases). V gave up 0 bases and J gave up 6 bases, with 14 bases separating them. The CDR3 consists of 15 residues. Germline V lookup: CDR1 LGHNA, CDR2 YSLEER. The CDR3 is CASSQERQGFHGYTF. The CDR3 bases are TGCGCCAGCAGCCAAGAGAGGCAGGGGTTCCATGGCTACACCTTC.

This chain connects TRBV7-2 to TRBJ1-5; D uncertain. The CDR3 consists of 14 residues. Germline V CDR1 and CDR2: SGHTA, FQGNSA. V was pared by 0 bases and J by 0 bases, with 3 bases between. The DNA for the CDR3 is TGTGCCAGCAGCTTAGCTAGTAGCAATCAGCCCCAGCATTTT. It codes for CASSLASSNQPQHF.

The J gene is TRBJ2-1, the V gene TRBV28; 11 bases match TRBD2. This CDR3 has 16 residues. Per the germline V gene, CDR1 is MDHEN and CDR2 is SYDVKM. J lost 10 bases, V lost 6 bases, and 14 bases had no gene match. CDR3 amino acids: CASRPLAGGPFGEQFF. Here the CDR3 DNA reads TGTGCCAGCAGACCTCTAGCGGGGGGTCCCTTTGGGGAGCAGTTCTTC.

This chain uses TRBV9 with TRBJ2-7, with 7 bases fitting TRBD1. Germline-derived CDR1 and CDR2 are SGDLS and YYNGEE. The CDR3 runs to 15 residues. The trim removed 4 bases at V and 3 bases at J, leaving 10 bases unmatched. The CDR3 DNA is TGTGCCAGCAGCCTCCGGGACAGCCCATTCTACGAGCAGTACTTC. Protein: CASSLRDSPFYEQYF.

This rearrangement joins TRBV9 to TRBJ1-1; the match to TRBD1 covers 7 bases. CDR1 SGDLS and CDR2 YYNGEE come from the germline V gene. The CDR3 totals 14 residues. V lost 5 bases to trimming and J lost 1 base; unmatched junction nucleotides: 5. The CDR3 sequence is CASRRGDRNTEAFF. CDR3 sequence (DNA): TGTGCCAGCAGGAGGGGGGACAGGAACACTGAAGCTTTCTTT. Full variable domain (outside the CDR3, taken from reference TRBV9 and TRBJ1-1): DSGVTQTPKHLITATGQRVTLRCSPRSGDLSVYWYQQSLDQGLQFLIQYYNGEERAKGNILERFSAQQFPDLHSELNLSSLELGDSALYFCASRRGDRNTEAFFGQGTRLTVV.

The sample holds a few counts of this clone. The CDR3, as DNA: TGTGCAAGTCGCCCAGAGAGGGGGCGGGGACCTTATAGCAATCAGCCCCAGCATTTT. It translates to CASRPERGRGPYSNQPQHF. This chain uses TRBV12-2 with TRBJ1-5; TRBD1 was called by the table and not checked on the DNA. TRBV12-2 is listed as a pseudogene. The CDR3 is 19 amino acids.

V gene TRBV10-3 combines with J gene TRBJ2-1; 9 bases fit TRBD2. The CDR3 covers 16 residues. CDR1 is ENHRY, CDR2 SYGVKD, per germline. V was pared by 0 bases and J by 0 bases, with 0 bases of the junction left unmatched. The CDR3 protein is CAISESSGSSYNEQFF. CDR3 bases: TGTGCCATCAGTGAGTCTAGCGGGAGCTCCTACAATGAGCAGTTCTTC.

The chain employs TRBV15 and TRBJ2-1; 7 bases map to TRBD2. Germline V lookup: CDR1 LNHNV, CDR2 YYDKDF (reference sequence). After removal of 0 bases from V and 6 bases from J, the junction contained 2 bases not matched to a gene. The length of the CDR3 is 14 residues. The CDR3 sequence: CATSRDAGVNEQFF. For the CDR3, the DNA is TGTGCCACCAGCAGAGATGCGGGAGTCAATGAGCAGTTCTTC.

In this sample, this clone turned up a few times. The chain employs TRBV6-1 and TRBJ1-6; D is perhaps TRBD1 (6 bases). V was shortened by 7 bases and J by 4 bases, with 14 bases between the two germline ends. The CDR3 is 15 residues long. Germline V gives CDR1 MNHNS, CDR2 SASEGT. CDR3 loop: CASTPGADYNSPLHF. Written as DNA, the CDR3 is TGTGCCAGCACCCCAGGGGCGGATTATAATTCACCCCTCCACTTT.

The rearrangement uses TRBV6-5 and TRBJ1-1; 8 bases map to TRBD1. This CDR3 contains 15 residues. The germline gives CDR1 MNHEY, CDR2 SVGAGI. V trimming: 2 bases; J trimming: 3 bases; junction bases outside the gene matches: 5. The CDR3 loop is CASSYDRGGDTEAFF. CDR3 DNA sequence: TGTGCCAGCAGTTACGACAGGGGAGGAGACACTGAAGCTTTCTTT.

V is TRBV7-2 and J is TRBJ2-7; maybe TRBD2 (6 bases). V lost 2 bases and J lost 5, with 16 bases in between. The germline CDR1 and CDR2 sequences are SGHTA and FQGNSA. CDR3 size: 15 residues. Written as DNA, the CDR3 is TGTGCCAGCAGCTTATTCGTGGGAGGAAGTCACGAGCAGTACTTC. Translating it yields CASSLFVGGSHEQYF.

V gene TRBV28 combines with J gene TRBJ2-7; possibly TRBD1 for D (5 bases). Trimming removed 2 bases at V and 3 bases at J, with 11 bases between. Germline CDR1 and CDR2: MDHEN and SYDVKM. This CDR3 is 14 amino acids long. The CDR3 nucleotides are TGTGCCAGCAGTTTACCCTCAGGGCTCTACGAGCAGTACTTC. Translated, it gives CASSLPSGLYEQYF.

The chain carries TRBV5-1 and TRBJ2-5; 10 nucleotides align to TRBD2. Germline V lookup: CDR1 SGHRS, CDR2 YFSETQ. The CDR3 contains 16 residues. The junction had 6 bases not matched to a gene; V was cut back by 2 bases and J by 2 bases. CDR3: CASSLAGGIVQETQYF. As DNA, the CDR3 is TGCGCCAGCAGCTTAGCGGGGGGGATAGTTCAAGAGACCCAGTACTTC.

The chain joins TRBV20-1 to TRBJ1-2; D is unresolved. The CDR3 loop spans 11 amino acids. V lost 3 bases, J lost 8 bases, and 10 bases lay in between. CDR1 and CDR2 (germline): DFQATT, SNEGSKA (reference sequence). The CDR3 bases are TGCAGTGCTAGTAAAGTACGGGGCTACACCTTC. The encoded protein is CSASKVRGYTF.

This rearrangement joins TRBV5-1 to TRBJ1-3; D is possibly TRBD1 (5 bases). The CDR3 spans 17 residues. CDR1 is SGHRS, CDR2 YFSETQ, per germline. V was pared by 6 bases and J by 0 bases, with 19 bases between. CDR3 sequence (DNA): TGCGCCAGCAAGCCGGGGGGATTCCTTGACTCTGGAAACACCATATATTTT. Residues: CASKPGGFLDSGNTIYF.

The chain combines TRBV10-3 with TRBJ2-7; maybe TRBD2 (5 bases). The V gene's germline CDR1 is ENHRY and CDR2 SYGVKD. There are 14 residues in the CDR3. The germline V and J ends were trimmed by 6 bases and 4 bases, with 16 bases remaining between them. CDR3 amino acids: CAIRTHGKSYEQYF. The CDR3 DNA reads TGTGCCATCAGGACCCACGGGAAGTCATACGAGCAGTACTTC.

The CDR3 nucleotides are TGTGCCAGTAGTATGCAGGGGTCCTACTCTGGGGCCAACGTCCTGACTTTC. The encoded protein is CASSMQGSYSGANVLTF. The chain uses TRBV19 and TRBJ2-6; TRBD1 might be the D (6 bases). Trimming pared 3 bases from V and 0 bases from J, leaving 12 bases between. CDR3 length: 17 residues. Germline V gives CDR1 LNHDA, CDR2 SQIVND (reference sequence).

V gene TRBV4-1 combines with J gene TRBJ1-5; D gene uncertain. The V end was cut by 1 base, the J end by 3 bases, with 10 bases between. The CDR3 consists of 15 residues. Germline CDR1 and CDR2: MGHRA and YSYEKL. The chain's CDR3 is CASSQGRTNNQPQHF. The DNA for the CDR3 is TGCGCCAGCAGCCAAGGTCGGACTAACAATCAGCCCCAGCATTTT.

The V and J genes are TRBV7-2 and TRBJ2-2; tentative D call: TRBD1 (6 bases). The length of the CDR3 is 16 residues. The germline gives CDR1 SGHTA, CDR2 FQGNSA. V was trimmed by 5 bases and J by 1 base, leaving 14 bases between them. The DNA for the CDR3 is TGTGCCAGCAGCGGTATGGGACACCAGAACACCGGGGAGCTGTTTTTT. Its protein is CASSGMGHQNTGELFF.

This clone was seen a few times. The rearrangement joins TRBV5-1 to TRBJ2-2; 10 bases match TRBD1. The CDR3 extends over 15 amino acids. CDR1 is SGHRS and CDR2 is YFSETQ in the germline V gene. The V and J ends lost 6 bases and 6 bases, in that order; junction bases with no gene match: 8. CDR3 bases: TGCGCCAGCACCCCCGGACAGGGGGTTCCCGGGGAGCTGTTTTTT. Translating gives CASTPGQGVPGELFF.

This sequence joins TRBV30 and TRBJ1-5; 8 nucleotides line up with TRBD1. Germline-derived CDR1 and CDR2 are GTSNPN and SVGIG (reference sequence). The CDR3 loop spans 14 amino acids. Trimming removed 5 bases from V and 2 bases from J; junction bases left unmatched: 5. The CDR3 coding sequence is TGTGCCTGGGGCGGACAGGGAGGCAATCAGCCCCAGCATTTT. This codes for CAWGGQGGNQPQHF.

The V call is TRBV2, the J call TRBJ2-2; D is undetermined. Trimming took 6 bases from V and 4 from J, leaving 15 bases between them. Germline CDR1 and CDR2: SNHLY and FYNNEI. CDR3 length: 15 residues. CDR3 nucleotide sequence: TGTGCCAGCAGCTTAATAGAGGTAGTCACCGGGGAGCTGTTTTTT. Protein sequence: CASSLIEVVTGELFF.

This clone was seen more than once but under ten times. The CDR3 is CASSLFGGPSNQPQHF. The DNA for the CDR3 is TGTGCCAGCAGTTTGTTCGGGGGACCTAGCAATCAGCCCCAGCATTTT. The V and J genes are TRBV28 and TRBJ1-5; TRBD1 is a possible D gene (5 bases). V lost 3 bases and J 0 bases, leaving 12 bases between the germline ends. The CDR3 totals 16 residues. Germline assignment: CDR1 MDHEN and CDR2 SYDVKM.